This T cell receptor (beta chain) is drawn from a study of blood T cell repertoires in COVID-19. Study overall: There were acute and convalescent COVID-19 samples, and they came from the United States, Italy and Spain. T cells, B-cell-depleted T cells, or PBMCs supplied cDNA or gDNA.

In the authors' methods: Estimated nucleated cell counts came from reference gene primer amplification. TCRdb keeps only in-frame clones here, not all; method: immunoSEQ multiplex PCR. That table is the source of V, J and clone size, and D and trimming were worked out from the DNA. The table has more than 200,000 clones, about 88% seen once. Sequencing was performed on peripheral blood. The TCR originated in a woman in her 40s who had recovered from COVID-19.

The CDR3 protein is CASSQESGPASARTDTQYF. DNA for the CDR3: TGCGCCAGCAGCCAAGAGAGCGGGCCAGCTAGCGCACGCACAGATACGCAGTATTTT. The V gene is TRBV4-3, the J gene TRBJ2-3; D possibly corresponds to TRBD2 (6 bases). This CDR3 has 19 amino acids. Germline V gene sequence: CDR1 LGHNA, CDR2 YSLEER. V lost 0 bases, J lost 1 base, and 20 bases lay in between.